The 27 T cell receptor beta chains presented below share a single source sample, sequenced in a study of graft-versus-host responses after intestinal transplantation. Libraries were prepared by immunoSEQ multiplex PCR; TCRdb keeps only in-frame clonotypes and omits some of them. This sample yields 40,000 or so clones, of which 85% to 95% are seen a single time; roughly 4% belongs to the top ten. This specimen was PBMCs, taken 734 days after intestinal transplantation. These receptors came from a human patient who received an intestinal transplant, so some T cells may come from the graft donor.

This clone was detected once. The chain has TRBV27 and TRBJ2-1; TRBD2 matches at 10 bases. The length of the CDR3 is 15 residues. V trimming: 6 bases; J trimming: 4 bases; junction bases outside the gene matches: 6. Per germline, CDR1 MNHEY and CDR2 SMNVEV (reference sequence). The CDR3 bases are TGTGCCAGCAGGCCTGGGACTAGCGTTTACAATGAGCAGTTCTTC. Its translation: CASRPGTSVYNEQFF.

The V gene is TRBV7-9, the J gene TRBJ2-4; D uncertain. Trimming pared 5 bases from V and 0 bases from J, leaving 11 bases between. This CDR3 is built from 15 residues. CDR1 is SEHNR and CDR2 is FQNEAQ in the germline V gene (reference sequence). The CDR3 loop reads CASSTDLAAKNIQYF. DNA of the CDR3: TGTGCCAGCAGCACCGACCTTGCAGCCAAAAACATTCAGTACTTC.

The rearrangement links TRBV10-3 to TRBJ1-5; unclear D gene. The length of the CDR3 is 14 residues. V gave up 0 bases and J gave up 10 bases, with 13 bases separating them. CDR1 is ENHRY, CDR2 SYGVKD, per germline. The CDR3, as DNA: TGTGCCATCAGTGAGTCGCAACAGTTGGGTCCCCAGCATTTT. Its translation: CAISESQQLGPQHF.

This rearrangement joins TRBV27 to TRBJ2-5, with a weak D call TRBD1 (6 bases). V gave up 6 bases and J gave up 1 base, with 18 bases separating them. From germline, CDR1 is MNHEY and CDR2 SMNVEV (reference sequence). The CDR3 loop spans 16 amino acids. CDR3 sequence reads: CASSHKPRTVQETQYF. The CDR3 DNA reads TGTGCCAGCAGCCACAAACCAAGGACAGTCCAAGAGACCCAGTACTTC.

This sequence joins TRBV2 and TRBJ2-5; D uncertain. The V gene lost 0 bases and the J gene lost 2 bases, with 16 bases spanning the gap. This CDR3 spans 17 amino acids. The V gene's germline CDR1 is SNHLY and CDR2 FYNNEI. CDR3 in DNA: TGTGCCAGCAGTGAAGCCCTCGGGTCACCGGTACAAGAGACCCAGTACTTC. Translating it yields CASSEALGSPVQETQYF. Filled out from reference TRBV2 and TRBJ2-5, the complete variable domain reads EPEVTQTPSHQVTQMGQEVILRCVPISNHLYFYWYRQILGQKVEFLVSFYNNEISEKSEIFDDQFSVERPDGSNFTLKIRSTKLEDSAMYFCASSEALGSPVQETQYFGPGTRLLVL.

V usage is TRBV19 and J usage is TRBJ2-5, with 13 nucleotides matching TRBD2. Germline CDR1 LNHDA, CDR2 SQIVND (reference sequence). Trimming cost V 3 bases and J 6 bases; bases outside gene matches: 10. CDR3 length equals 17 residues. The CDR3 region is CASSMAGLAGVRQTQYF. In DNA form, the CDR3 reads TGTGCCAGTAGTATGGCCGGACTAGCGGGAGTGAGGCAGACCCAGTACTTC.

In its sample, this clone was seen once. The V call is TRBV12-5, the J call TRBJ2-3, with 10 bases lining up with TRBD2. Trimming removed 1 base from V and 2 bases from J; junction bases left unmatched: 9. This CDR3 is 18 amino acids long. Germline CDR1 is LGHNT and CDR2 is FRNRAP. DNA for the CDR3: TGTGCTAGTGGTTTGGCAAAACGGACTAGCGGCTACACAGATACGCAGTATTTT. It encodes CASGLAKRTSGYTDTQYF.

The chain recombines TRBV11-1 with TRBJ2-7; D remains unclear. Germline V gene lookup returns CDR1 SGHAT and CDR2 FQDESV (reference sequence). The CDR3 length is 13 residues. With 5 bases removed from V and 3 bases from J, the gap between germline ends came to 11 bases. The CDR3 sequence: CASSPLTRYEQYF. Written as DNA, the CDR3 is TGTGCCAGCAGCCCATTGACGCGCTACGAGCAGTACTTC.

This sequence joins TRBV27 and TRBJ1-6, with D unclear. The germline V gene encodes CDR1 MNHEY and CDR2 SMNVEV (reference sequence). The CDR3 length is 20 residues. Trimming took off 5 bases at V and 0 bases at J, with 23 bases between the two ends. CDR3 nucleotide sequence: TGTGCCAGCAGTCTACGACGTCACCCTAAGGAAAGCTCCTATAATTCACCCCTCCACTTT. It translates to CASSLRRHPKESSYNSPLHF.

This chain uses TRBV6-1 with TRBJ2-7, with 7 bases aligning to TRBD1. Germline loops: CDR1 MNHNS, CDR2 SASEGT. The ends lost 8 bases at V and 7 bases at J; junction bases unmatched: 11. This CDR3 has 13 amino acids. The CDR3, as DNA: TGTGCCAGCGACCTAGGGACAGCTAAGGAGCAGTACTTC. This codes for CASDLGTAKEQYF.

The chain employs TRBV6-1 and TRBJ2-3, with TRBD2 identical over 11 bases. Germline V lookup: CDR1 MNHNS, CDR2 SASEGT. CDR3 length: 18 residues. Trimming removed 3 bases from V and 4 bases from J; junction bases left unmatched: 12. The CDR3 DNA sequence: TGTGCCAGCAGTGAGCATATAGCGGGAGGGGTCGACCCAGATACGCAGTATTTT. It yields the protein CASSEHIAGGVDPDTQYF.

CDR3 sequence: CASSLSRQGSSYEQYF. The CDR3 coding sequence is TGCGCCAGCAGCCTCAGTCGACAGGGGAGCTCCTACGAGCAGTACTTC. The chain combines TRBV4-1 with TRBJ2-7; 8 nucleotides agree with TRBD1. CDR1 MGHRA and CDR2 YSYEKL come from the germline V gene. This CDR3 has 16 residues. Trimming removed 4 bases from V and 0 bases from J; junction bases left unmatched: 8.

This clone has a single count. The gene calls are TRBV4-1 and TRBJ1-4; D is ambiguous. Germline V gene sequence: CDR1 MGHRA, CDR2 YSYEKL. The V gene lost 0 bases and the J gene lost 8 bases, with 13 bases spanning the gap. The CDR3 is 15 amino acids. The CDR3 DNA reads TGCGCCAGCAGCCAAGAGGGCAGCTCAAGGGAAAAACTGTTTTTT. Translating gives CASSQEGSSREKLFF.

The CDR3 loop is CASGITGPVSGNTIYF. The CDR3 nucleotides read TGTGCTAGTGGTATCACAGGGCCAGTCTCTGGAAACACCATATATTTT. V usage is TRBV12-5 and J usage is TRBJ1-3, with D possibly being TRBD1 (6 bases). CDR1 is LGHNT, CDR2 FRNRAP, per germline. The V end lost 5 bases, the J end lost 0 bases, and 14 bases lay between the germline ends. There are 16 residues in the CDR3.

The gene calls are TRBV9 and TRBJ2-1, with 8 bases lining up with TRBD2. CDR1 is SGDLS, CDR2 YYNGEE, per germline. CDR3 length: 14 residues. V was clipped by 6 bases and J by 4 bases; unmatched bases: 6. CDR3 sequence (DNA): TGTGCCAGCACCGGGGGGGCATCGTACAATGAGCAGTTCTTC. It translates to CASTGGASYNEQFF.

This rearrangement joins TRBV27 to TRBJ1-5; no clear D gene. CDR3 length: 13 residues. Germline CDR1 reads MNHEY; CDR2 reads SMNVEV (reference sequence). Trimming took 3 bases from V and 3 from J, leaving 6 bases between them. The CDR3 coding sequence is TGTGCCAGCAGTTTCGGCTTCAATCAGCCCCAGCATTTT. Encoded protein: CASSFGFNQPQHF.

V is TRBV29-1 and J is TRBJ1-4, with TRBD1 matching over 10 bases. Germline V gives CDR1 SQVTM, CDR2 ANQGSEA. The CDR3 covers 16 residues. J lost 3 bases, V lost 4 bases, and 8 bases had no gene match. The CDR3 region has the DNA TGCAGCGTTGGAGGGGACAGGGGCAAGGCTAATGAAAAACTGTTTTTT. Its protein product is CSVGGDRGKANEKLFF.

The CDR3 DNA sequence: TGTGCCATCAGTAGGACAGAAAATCAGCCCCAGCATTTT. Amino acids: CAISRTENQPQHF. The V call is TRBV10-3, the J call TRBJ1-5; a weak D match, TRBD1 (6 bases). With 5 bases removed from V and 4 bases from J, the gap between germline ends came to 9 bases. Germline V CDR1 and CDR2: ENHRY, SYGVKD. This CDR3 comprises 13 residues.

This sequence joins TRBV5-1 and TRBJ1-1; a weak D match, TRBD1 (6 bases). Between the trimmed V and J ends, which lost 3 bases and 0 bases, there was a span of 15 bases. CDR3 length equals 16 residues. Germline lookup yields CDR1 SGHRS and CDR2 YFSETQ. CDR3 sequence (DNA): TGCGCCAGCAGCTCAGGACAGTCAAATATGAACACTGAAGCTTTCTTT. This sequence encodes CASSSGQSNMNTEAFF.

This chain joins TRBV5-4 and TRBJ1-1; possible D gene TRBD1, 5 bases. Germline V gives CDR1 SGHNT, CDR2 YYREEE (reference sequence). The CDR3 loop spans 13 amino acids. V was cut by 6 bases and J by 0 bases, with 9 bases left in between. The CDR3 DNA is TGTGCCAGCATTCAGGGACTGAACACTGAAGCTTTCTTT. Its translation is CASIQGLNTEAFF.

This chain links TRBV18 with TRBJ2-7; D tentatively fits TRBD1 or TRBD2 (5 bases each). Germline CDR1 and CDR2: KGHSH and LQKENI. Trimming took 3 bases from V and 6 from J, leaving 18 bases between them. The CDR3 consists of 15 residues. CDR3 sequence: CASSPGTPEVSEQYF. Written as DNA, the CDR3 is TGTGCCAGCTCACCCGGGACCCCTGAGGTGTCCGAGCAGTACTTC.

This chain uses TRBV6-5 with TRBJ2-5; TRBD2 matches at 7 bases. Germline-derived CDR1 and CDR2 are MNHEY and SVGAGI. V lost 5 bases, J lost 2 bases, and 5 bases stayed unmatched. The CDR3 is made up of 14 amino acids. As DNA, the CDR3 is TGTGCCAGCAGTGAATGGGGGGGGCAAGAGACCCAGTACTTC. Residues: CASSEWGGQETQYF.

This clone has just one count. The V and J genes are TRBV9 and TRBJ2-2; the D gene is possibly TRBD2 (5 bases). Looked up from germline, CDR1 is SGDLS and CDR2 is YYNGEE. Trimming took off 0 bases at V and 0 bases at J, with 15 bases between the two ends. CDR3 length: 18 residues. Written as DNA, the CDR3 is TGTGCCAGCAGCGTAGGGGTATTTGCGGGCACGAACACCGGGGAGCTGTTTTTT. Amino acid sequence: CASSVGVFAGTNTGELFF.

This clone was recorded a few times. The chain links TRBV19 to TRBJ1-6; no firm D call. V shed 6 bases and J shed 5 bases, with 11 bases lying between them. CDR1 is LNHDA, CDR2 SQIVND, per germline (reference sequence). This CDR3 region has 14 residues. DNA for the CDR3: TGTGCCAGTAGAGAGACAAGTAATAATTCACCCCTCCACTTT. It encodes CASRETSNNSPLHF.

The V and J genes are TRBV4-3 and TRBJ1-1, with TRBD1 as a possible D gene (5 bases). Deletions cut 5 bases from V and 10 bases from J, with 20 bases between. The germline CDR1 and CDR2 sequences are LGHNA and YSLEER. The CDR3 totals 14 residues. CDR3 loop: CASSFAWTGEAAFF. CDR3 DNA sequence: TGCGCCAGCAGCTTCGCCTGGACGGGGGAGGCAGCTTTCTTT.

The rearrangement links TRBV11-2 to TRBJ2-2; D may be TRBD1 or TRBD2 (5 bases each). Germline-derived CDR1 and CDR2 are SGHAT and FQNNGV. The CDR3 covers 15 residues. Trimming took 1 base from V and 3 from J, leaving 9 bases between them. The CDR3 DNA reads as TGTGCCAGCAGCTTAGGAGGGGCGCACACCGGGGAGCTGTTTTTT. Translated: CASSLGGAHTGELFF.

The chain couples TRBV27 to TRBJ2-5; no clear D gene. CDR3 length: 12 amino acids. The ends were cut back, 7 bases at V and 7 bases at J, with 13 bases in the middle. Germline-derived CDR1 and CDR2 are MNHEY and SMNVEV (reference sequence). CDR3 sequence (DNA): TGTGCCAGCACGGAGAACAACGGGACCCAGTACTTC. Translated, it gives CASTENNGTQYF.